The 22 T cell receptor beta chains below come from one sample, sequenced in a study of blood T cells in healthy people across ages. Primed by a sample-barcoded 5' primer and a J-beta primer mix, a second PCR proceeded for about 6 to 12 cycles. TCRdb called the 5' RACE reads again in MiXCR, with one record for every CDR3 protein. The sample holds around 1,000,000 distinct CDR3 sequences, about 23% seen once. This sample also appeared in a second study, on T cells of mothers and their children.

The sequenced sample consisted of blood. Receptor source: a girl aged 2-9 years in good health.

This clonotype came up a few times. A read error may account for a junction end that differs from germline. The chain joins TRBV6-2 or TRBV6-3 to TRBJ2-1; 8 nucleotides agree with TRBD2. The CDR3 totals 14 residues. CDR1 is MNHEY, CDR2 SVGEGT, per germline. The CDR3 region is CASSYSGGFSEQFF. The CDR3 nucleotides are TGTGCCAGTAGTTACAGCGGGGGTTTCAGTGAGCAGTTCTTC.

The chain is built from TRBV7-9 and TRBJ2-3; TRBD2 aligns across 7 bases. V lost 3 bases and J lost 1; bases outside the gene matches: 4. The length of the CDR3 is 15 residues. CDR1 is SEHNR and CDR2 is FQNEAQ in the germline V gene (reference sequence). The chain's CDR3 is CASSLVSGGTDTQYF. The CDR3 nucleotides read TGTGCCAGCAGCTTGGTCAGCGGGGGCACAGATACGCAGTATTTT.

The J gene is TRBJ2-2, the V gene TRBV29-1; 7 bases align to TRBD1. The CDR3 is 14 amino acids. V was pared by 7 bases and J by 4 bases, with 9 bases of the junction left unmatched. Germline values: CDR1 SQVTM, CDR2 ANQGSEA. In DNA, the CDR3 is TGCAGCGGCCGGGGACAGCAAAGCACCGGGGAGCTGTTTTTT. Amino acid sequence: CSGRGQQSTGELFF.

V and J are TRBV6-6 and TRBJ1-2; no clear D. The ends were cut back, 5 bases at V and 1 base at J, with 17 bases in the middle. The CDR3 consists of 16 residues. Germline V gene sequence: CDR1 MNHNY, CDR2 SVGAGI (reference sequence). The CDR3 protein is CASSKLPSVDNYGYTF. Here the CDR3 DNA reads TGTGCCAGCAGTAAGCTCCCATCGGTTGATAACTATGGCTACACCTTC.

The chain carries TRBV3-1 and TRBJ2-5, with 7 bases lining up with TRBD1. The DNA end favors TRBJ2-1, so the J call may be wrong. The CDR3 covers 14 residues. Germline CDR1 is LGHDT and CDR2 is YNNKEL (reference sequence). Here the CDR3 reads CASSQQNRGNEQFF. In nucleotides, the CDR3 is TGTGCCAGCAGCCAACAGAACAGGGGAAATGAGCAGTTCTTC.

J is TRBJ2-1 and V is TRBV18; D not certain. Trimming removed 8 bases at V and 3 bases at J, with 20 bases between. The germline V gene encodes CDR1 KGHSH and CDR2 LQKENI. The CDR3 loop spans 16 amino acids. CDR3: CASLYDPPNNYNEQFF. The CDR3 nucleotides read TGTGCCAGCCTCTACGACCCTCCTAACAACTACAATGAGCAGTTCTTC.

The chain has TRBV27 and TRBJ2-1; D might be TRBD2 (6 bases). The CDR3 is 15 residues long. Deletions cut 6 bases from V and 9 bases from J, with 21 bases between. Germline-derived CDR1 and CDR2 are MNHEY and SMNVEV (reference sequence). In nucleotides, the CDR3 is TGTGCCAGCAGCCGATACGGGACTTCCGCTAGTGAGCAGTTCTTC. Its translation: CASSRYGTSASEQFF.

This clonotype was picked up a small number of times. This chain connects TRBV6-6 to TRBJ1-4; D may be TRBD1 (6 bases). The CDR3 runs to 14 residues. With 8 bases removed from V and 6 bases from J, the gap between germline ends came to 16 bases. The germline CDR1 and CDR2 sequences are MNHNY and SVGAGI (reference sequence). CDR3 protein: CASWGWGRDEKLFF. CDR3 sequence (DNA): TGTGCCAGCTGGGGTTGGGGGCGGGATGAAAAACTGTTTTTT.

The V gene is TRBV5-1, the J gene TRBJ2-7; D may be TRBD2 (5 bases). With the DNA end fitting TRBJ2-1 better, the J assignment may be wrong. Germline CDR1 is SGHRS and CDR2 is YFSETQ. The CDR3 has 14 residues. CDR3 in amino acids: CASSLVEAGNEQFF. The CDR3 DNA reads TGCGCCAGCAGCTTGGTAGAGGCGGGCAATGAGCAGTTCTTC.

V and J are TRBV4-2 and TRBJ1-4; unclear D gene. The CDR3 consists of 16 residues. The germline CDR1 and CDR2 sequences are LGHNA and YNFKEQ. With 0 bases removed from V and 8 bases from J, the gap between germline ends came to 16 bases. The chain's CDR3 is CASSQDPGRGGEKLFF. CDR3 bases: TGTGCCAGCAGCCAAGACCCCGGACGGGGAGGGGAAAAACTGTTTTTT.

The sample holds a few counts of this clonotype. This rearrangement joins TRBV20-1 to TRBJ2-5; D call uncertain. V was cut by 5 bases and J by 5 bases, with 9 bases left in between. The CDR3 length is 11 residues. The germline V gene encodes CDR1 DFQATT and CDR2 SNEGSKA (reference sequence). CDR3 DNA sequence: TGCAGTGCTCCCGGTAAGGAGACCCAGTACTTC. It yields the protein CSAPGKETQYF.

The chain recombines TRBV12-3 or TRBV12-4 with TRBJ2-1; no reliable D call. The CDR3 covers 14 residues. V was trimmed by 7 bases and J by 0 bases, leaving 10 bases between them. Here the CDR3 reads CASKSRSSYNEQFF. The CDR3 DNA follows: TGTGCCAGCAAGAGCAGGTCCTCCTACAATGAGCAGTTCTTC.

The rearrangement joins TRBV20-1 to TRBJ2-5; 11 bases are shared with TRBD1. The DNA end lines up better with TRBJ2-7; the J call may be wrong. The CDR3 sequence is 13 residues long. Germline V gene sequence: CDR1 DFQATT, CDR2 SNEGSKA (reference sequence). This chain's CDR3 is CSAIGTGGYEQYF. For the CDR3, the DNA is TGCAGTGCTATAGGGACAGGGGGCTACGAGCAGTACTTC.

This clonotype appeared a few times. The chain couples TRBV12-5 to TRBJ2-5; D not resolved. The DNA matches TRBJ2-1 better at its end, which makes the J call doubtful. This CDR3 spans 14 amino acids. Germline loops: CDR1 LGHNT, CDR2 FRNRAP. The CDR3 DNA sequence: TGTGCTAGTGGCCTAGACTCAGCCTACAATGAGCAGTTCTTC. Amino acids: CASGLDSAYNEQFF.

In its sample, this clonotype was seen a few times. The chain links TRBV27 to TRBJ2-7, with TRBD1 identical over 7 bases. The CDR3 totals 13 residues. The V and J ends lost 2 bases and 6 bases, in that order; junction bases with no gene match: 4. The germline CDR1 and CDR2 sequences are MNHEY and SMNVEV (reference sequence). CDR3 sequence (DNA): TGTGCCAGCAGTTTAGTCTCAGGGGGCGAGCAGTACTTC. This encodes CASSLVSGGEQYF.

V and J are TRBV6-6 and TRBJ2-1; no reliable D call. This CDR3 region has 13 residues. Germline CDR1 and CDR2: MNHNY and SVGAGI (reference sequence). With 7 bases removed from V and 4 bases from J, the gap between germline ends came to 11 bases. The CDR3 loop is CASTERIYNEQFF. The CDR3, as DNA: TGTGCCAGCACCGAACGGATTTACAATGAGCAGTTCTTC.

The V and J genes are TRBV10-3 and TRBJ1-3; D ambiguous. V was shortened by 8 bases and J by 0 bases, with 8 bases between the two germline ends. Germline V gene sequence: CDR1 ENHRY, CDR2 SYGVKD. The CDR3 consists of 13 residues. The CDR3 reads CAIRESSGNTIYF. DNA for the CDR3: TGTGCCATCCGGGAATCCTCTGGAAACACCATATATTTT.

This clonotype was observed a few times. The chain has TRBV28 and TRBJ2-4; the D call may be TRBD1 or TRBD2 (5 bases each). Looked up from germline, CDR1 is MDHEN and CDR2 is SYDVKM. Trimming took 10 bases from V and 6 from J, leaving 13 bases between them. This CDR3 has 12 amino acids. The CDR3 sequence: CATAFGGNIQYF. In nucleotides, the CDR3 is TGTGCCACCGCTTTTGGGGGAAACATTCAGTACTTC. The variable domain in full, with the rest retrieved from reference TRBV28 and TRBJ2-4, is DVKVTQSSRYLVKRTGEKVFLECVQDMDHENMFWYRQDPGLGLRLIYFSYDVKMKEKGDIPEGYSVSREKKERFSLILESASTNQTSMYLCATAFGGNIQYFGAGTRLSVL.

The rearrangement links TRBV10-2 to TRBJ1-2; D is unresolved. The CDR3 has 13 residues. Germline loops: CDR1 WSHSY, CDR2 SAAADI. The V gene lost 1 base and the J gene lost 6 bases, with 9 bases spanning the gap. CDR3 in amino acids: CASSELQVDGYTF. CDR3 bases: TGCGCCAGCAGTGAGTTACAAGTCGATGGCTACACCTTC.

This chain joins TRBV29-1 and TRBJ1-5; the match to TRBD1 covers 9 bases. Germline assignment: CDR1 SQVTM and CDR2 ANQGSEA. The CDR3 extends over 13 amino acids. Trimming removed 4 bases from V and 4 bases from J; junction bases left unmatched: 2. The CDR3 spells CSVGGTGNQPQHF. CDR3 nucleotides: TGCAGCGTTGGGGGGACAGGGAATCAGCCCCAGCATTTT.

The sample holds a few counts of this clonotype. V is TRBV20-1 and J is TRBJ1-4; no clear D. The V gene's germline CDR1 is DFQATT and CDR2 SNEGSKA (reference sequence). With 3 bases removed from V and 7 bases from J, the gap between germline ends came to 12 bases. The CDR3 consists of 13 residues. CDR3 in DNA: TGCAGTGCTAGCGAAGGAACGGGTGAAAAACTGTTTTTT. Its protein is CSASEGTGEKLFF.

The gene calls are TRBV7-9 and TRBJ2-1, with TRBD2 matching 9 bases. This CDR3 region has 14 residues. With V trimmed by 5 bases and J by 4 bases, 3 bases remained unmatched. Germline V lookup: CDR1 SEHNR, CDR2 FQNEAQ (reference sequence). CDR3 loop: CASSPSGVYNEQFF. CDR3 in DNA: TGTGCCAGCAGCCCTAGCGGGGTTTACAATGAGCAGTTCTTC.